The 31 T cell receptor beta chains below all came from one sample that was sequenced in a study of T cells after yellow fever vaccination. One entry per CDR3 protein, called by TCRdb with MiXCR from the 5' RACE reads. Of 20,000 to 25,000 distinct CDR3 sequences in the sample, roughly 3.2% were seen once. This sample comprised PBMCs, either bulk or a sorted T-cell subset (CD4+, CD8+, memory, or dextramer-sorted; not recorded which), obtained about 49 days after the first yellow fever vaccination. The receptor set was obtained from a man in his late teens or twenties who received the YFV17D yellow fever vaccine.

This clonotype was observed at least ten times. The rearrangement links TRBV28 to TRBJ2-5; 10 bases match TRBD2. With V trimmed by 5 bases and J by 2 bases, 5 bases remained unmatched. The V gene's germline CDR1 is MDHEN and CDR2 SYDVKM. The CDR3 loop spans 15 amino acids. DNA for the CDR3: TGTGCCAGCAGTCCTAGCGGGGGTTTACAAGAGACCCAGTACTTC. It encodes CASSPSGGLQETQYF. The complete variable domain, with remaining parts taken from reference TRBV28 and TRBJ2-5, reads DVKVTQSSRYLVKRTGEKVFLECVQDMDHENMFWYRQDPGLGLRLIYFSYDVKMKEKGDIPEGYSVSREKKERFSLILESASTNQTSMYLCASSPSGGLQETQYFGPGTRLLVL.

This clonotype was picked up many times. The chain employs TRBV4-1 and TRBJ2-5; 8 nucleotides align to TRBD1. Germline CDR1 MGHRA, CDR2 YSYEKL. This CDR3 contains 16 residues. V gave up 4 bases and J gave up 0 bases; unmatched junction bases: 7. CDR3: CASSPRTGLYQETQYF. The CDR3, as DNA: TGCGCCAGCAGCCCCCGGACAGGGTTGTACCAAGAGACCCAGTACTTC.

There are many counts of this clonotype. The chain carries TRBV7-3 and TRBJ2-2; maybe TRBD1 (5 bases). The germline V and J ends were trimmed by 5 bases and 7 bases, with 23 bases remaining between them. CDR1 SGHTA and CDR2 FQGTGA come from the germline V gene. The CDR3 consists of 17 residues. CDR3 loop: CASSPKLKPRGLGELFF. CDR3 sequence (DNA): TGTGCCAGCAGCCCCAAACTAAAGCCAAGGGGCCTCGGGGAGCTGTTTTTT.

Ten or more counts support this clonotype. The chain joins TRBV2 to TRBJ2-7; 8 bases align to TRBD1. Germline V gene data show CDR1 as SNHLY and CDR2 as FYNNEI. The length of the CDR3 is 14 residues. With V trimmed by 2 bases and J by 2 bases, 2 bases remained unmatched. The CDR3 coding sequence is TGTGCCAGCAGTGAACAGGGGGCCACCTACGAGCAGTACTTC. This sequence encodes CASSEQGATYEQYF. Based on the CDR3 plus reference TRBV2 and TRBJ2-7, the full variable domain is EPEVTQTPSHQVTQMGQEVILRCVPISNHLYFYWYRQILGQKVEFLVSFYNNEISEKSEIFDDQFSVERPDGSNFTLKIRSTKLEDSAMYFCASSEQGATYEQYFGPGTRLTVT.

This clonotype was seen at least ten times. The CDR3 region is CASSQGQGEGYTF. CDR3 nucleotides: TGCGCCAGCAGCCAAGGACAGGGAGAAGGCTACACCTTC. The genes are TRBV4-3 and TRBJ1-2, with 7 positions matching TRBD1. Trimming took 1 base from V and 8 from J; bases not matched to a gene: 4. CDR3 length: 13 residues. Germline loops: CDR1 LGHNA, CDR2 YSLEER.

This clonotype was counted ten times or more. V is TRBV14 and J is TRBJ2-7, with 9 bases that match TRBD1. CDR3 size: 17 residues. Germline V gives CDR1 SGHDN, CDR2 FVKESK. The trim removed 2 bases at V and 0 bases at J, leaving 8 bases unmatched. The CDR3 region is CASSQHPGQGLSYEQYF. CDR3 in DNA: TGTGCCAGCAGCCAACACCCGGGACAGGGACTCTCCTACGAGCAGTACTTC.

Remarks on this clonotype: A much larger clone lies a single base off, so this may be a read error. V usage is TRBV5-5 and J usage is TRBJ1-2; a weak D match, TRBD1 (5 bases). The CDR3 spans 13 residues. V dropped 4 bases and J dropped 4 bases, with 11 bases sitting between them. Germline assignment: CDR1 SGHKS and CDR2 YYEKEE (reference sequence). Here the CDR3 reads CASSLGLLYGYTF. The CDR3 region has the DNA TGTGCCAGCAGCCTGGGACTGCTCTATGGCTACACCTTC.

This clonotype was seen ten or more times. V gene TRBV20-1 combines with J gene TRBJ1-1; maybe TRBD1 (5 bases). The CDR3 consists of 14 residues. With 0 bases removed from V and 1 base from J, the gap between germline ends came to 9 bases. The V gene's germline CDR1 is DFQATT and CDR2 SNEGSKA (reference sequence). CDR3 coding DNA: TGCAGTGCTAGAGAGGGGACGGGGAACACTGAAGCTTTCTTT. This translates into CSAREGTGNTEAFF.

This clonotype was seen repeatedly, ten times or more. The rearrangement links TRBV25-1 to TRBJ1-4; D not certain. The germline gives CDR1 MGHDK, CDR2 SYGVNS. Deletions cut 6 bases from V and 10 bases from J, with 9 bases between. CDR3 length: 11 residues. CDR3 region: CASSLKGKLFF. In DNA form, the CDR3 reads TGTGCCAGCAGCCTAAAGGGAAAACTGTTTTTT.

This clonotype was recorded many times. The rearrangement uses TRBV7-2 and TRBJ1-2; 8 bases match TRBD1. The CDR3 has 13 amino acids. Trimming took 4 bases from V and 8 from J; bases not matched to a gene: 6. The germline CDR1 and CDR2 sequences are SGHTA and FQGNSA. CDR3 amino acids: CASSSRQGLGYTF. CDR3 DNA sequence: TGTGCCAGCAGCTCTAGACAGGGGCTGGGCTACACCTTC.

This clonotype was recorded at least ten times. The CDR3, as DNA: TGCGCCAGCAGCTTAAAGCTCGGACAGGGGGATCGTAACTATGGCTACACCTTC. Translation gives CASSLKLGQGDRNYGYTF. The chain uses TRBV5-1 and TRBJ1-2, with 10 bases fitting TRBD1. CDR3 length: 18 residues. Germline trimming cut 2 bases from V and 1 base from J; bases unmatched to any gene: 11. Germline assignment: CDR1 SGHRS and CDR2 YFSETQ.

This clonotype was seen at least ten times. The CDR3 coding sequence is TGTGCCAGCAGCCGGGACACGGCCTATGGCTACACCTTC. It specifies CASSRDTAYGYTF. V gene TRBV3-1 combines with J gene TRBJ1-2, with a tentative D call TRBD1 (6 bases). Germline CDR1 is LGHDT and CDR2 is YNNKEL (reference sequence). CDR3 length: 13 amino acids. The ends were cut back, 4 bases at V and 4 bases at J, with 10 bases in the middle.

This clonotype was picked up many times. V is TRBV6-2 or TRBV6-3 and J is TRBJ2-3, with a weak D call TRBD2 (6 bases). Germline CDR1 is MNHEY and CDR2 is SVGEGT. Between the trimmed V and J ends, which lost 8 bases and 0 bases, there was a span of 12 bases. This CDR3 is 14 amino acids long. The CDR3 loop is CASFPAGSTDTQYF. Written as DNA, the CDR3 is TGTGCCAGCTTCCCTGCGGGAAGCACAGATACGCAGTATTTT.

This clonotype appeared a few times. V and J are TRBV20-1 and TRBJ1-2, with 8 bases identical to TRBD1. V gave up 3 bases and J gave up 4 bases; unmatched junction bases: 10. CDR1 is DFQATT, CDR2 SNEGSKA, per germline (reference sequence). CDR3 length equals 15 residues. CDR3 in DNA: TGCAGTGCTAGTCCTGCAGGGGGCGAAGGCTATGGCTACACCTTC. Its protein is CSASPAGGEGYGYTF.

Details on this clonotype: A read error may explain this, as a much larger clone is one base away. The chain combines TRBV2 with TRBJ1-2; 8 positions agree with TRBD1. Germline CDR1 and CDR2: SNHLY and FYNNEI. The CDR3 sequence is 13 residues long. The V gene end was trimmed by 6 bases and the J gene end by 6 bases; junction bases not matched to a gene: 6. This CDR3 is CASRKDRDNGYTF. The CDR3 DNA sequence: TGTGCCAGCAGGAAGGACAGGGACAATGGCTACACCTTC.

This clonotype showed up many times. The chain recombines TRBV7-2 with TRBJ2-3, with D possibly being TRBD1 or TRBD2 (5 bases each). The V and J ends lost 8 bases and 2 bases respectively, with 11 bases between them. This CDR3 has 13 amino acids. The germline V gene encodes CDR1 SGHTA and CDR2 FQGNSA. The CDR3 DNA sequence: TGTGCCAGCGCTCGGGGCCACACAGATACGCAGTATTTT. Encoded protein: CASARGHTDTQYF.

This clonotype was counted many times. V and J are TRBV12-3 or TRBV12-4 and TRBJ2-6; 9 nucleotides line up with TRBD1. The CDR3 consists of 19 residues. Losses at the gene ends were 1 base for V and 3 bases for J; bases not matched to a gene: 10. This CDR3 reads CASSLVNNRGRRGANVLTF. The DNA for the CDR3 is TGTGCCAGCAGTTTAGTGAACAACAGGGGGCGACGTGGGGCCAACGTCCTGACTTTC.

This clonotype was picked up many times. CDR3 residues: CSYCEGNTEAFF. CDR3 nucleotide sequence: TGCAGCTACTGCGAGGGGAACACTGAAGCTTTCTTT. The rearrangement joins TRBV29-1 to TRBJ1-1; D ambiguous. In germline, CDR1 is SQVTM, CDR2 ANQGSEA. This CDR3 comprises 12 residues. V dropped 8 bases and J dropped 1 base, with 11 bases sitting between them.

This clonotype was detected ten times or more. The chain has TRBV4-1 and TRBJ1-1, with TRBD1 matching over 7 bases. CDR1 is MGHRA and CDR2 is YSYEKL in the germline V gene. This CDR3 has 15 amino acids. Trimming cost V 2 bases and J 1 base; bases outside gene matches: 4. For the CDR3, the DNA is TGCGCCAGCAGCCAAACCGGGACAGCGAACACTGAAGCTTTCTTT. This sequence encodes CASSQTGTANTEAFF.

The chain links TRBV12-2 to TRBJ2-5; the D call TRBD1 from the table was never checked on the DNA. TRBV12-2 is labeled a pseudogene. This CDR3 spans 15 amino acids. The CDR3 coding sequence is TGTGCAAGTCGCTTGGGGGACAGTGGAGCACAGACCCAGTACTTC. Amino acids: CASRLGDSGAQTQYF.

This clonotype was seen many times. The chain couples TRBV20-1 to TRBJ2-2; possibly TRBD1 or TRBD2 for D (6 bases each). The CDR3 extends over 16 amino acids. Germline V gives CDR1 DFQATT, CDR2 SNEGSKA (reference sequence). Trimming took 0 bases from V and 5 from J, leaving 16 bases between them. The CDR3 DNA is TGCAGTGCTAGAGATCCCCTCGGGGGCGGGACCGGGGAGCTGTTTTTT. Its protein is CSARDPLGGGTGELFF.

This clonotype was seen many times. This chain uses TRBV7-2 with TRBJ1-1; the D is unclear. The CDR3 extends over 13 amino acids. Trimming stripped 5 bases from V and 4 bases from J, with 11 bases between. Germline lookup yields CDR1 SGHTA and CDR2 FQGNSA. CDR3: CASSPIHGTEAFF. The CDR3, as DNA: TGTGCCAGCAGCCCTATCCATGGCACTGAAGCTTTCTTT.

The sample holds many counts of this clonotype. CDR3 DNA: TGCGCCAGCAGCACTAACCGGGACTACCAAGAGACCCAGTACTTC. This encodes CASSTNRDYQETQYF. The chain couples TRBV5-1 to TRBJ2-5; D perhaps matches TRBD2 (6 bases). V lost 4 bases and J 0 bases, leaving 13 bases between the germline ends. CDR1 is SGHRS, CDR2 YFSETQ, per germline. The CDR3 totals 15 residues. Full variable domain (outside the CDR3, taken from reference TRBV5-1 and TRBJ2-5): KAGVTQTPRYLIKTRGQQVTLSCSPISGHRSVSWYQQTPGQGLQFLFEYFSETQRNKGNFPGRFSGRQFSNSRSEMNVSTLELGDSALYLCASSTNRDYQETQYFGPGTRLLVL.

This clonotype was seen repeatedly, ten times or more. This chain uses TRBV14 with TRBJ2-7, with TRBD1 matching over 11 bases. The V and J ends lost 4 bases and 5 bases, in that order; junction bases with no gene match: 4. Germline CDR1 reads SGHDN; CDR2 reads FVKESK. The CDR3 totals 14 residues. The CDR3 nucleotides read TGTGCCAGCAGCCCCAGGGACAGGGGGGACGAGCAGTACTTC. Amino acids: CASSPRDRGDEQYF.

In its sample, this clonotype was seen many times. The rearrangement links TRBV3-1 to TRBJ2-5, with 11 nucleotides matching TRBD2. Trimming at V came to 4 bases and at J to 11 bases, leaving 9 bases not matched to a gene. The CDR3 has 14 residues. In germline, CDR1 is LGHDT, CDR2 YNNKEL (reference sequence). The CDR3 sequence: CASSPSGGLEIQYF. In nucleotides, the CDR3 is TGTGCCAGCAGCCCTAGCGGGGGGCTGGAGATTCAGTACTTC.

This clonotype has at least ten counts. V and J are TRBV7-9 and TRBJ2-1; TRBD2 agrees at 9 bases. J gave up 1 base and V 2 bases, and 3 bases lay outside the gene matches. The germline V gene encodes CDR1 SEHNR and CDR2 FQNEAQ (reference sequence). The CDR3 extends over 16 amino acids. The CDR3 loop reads CASSLSLAGSYNEQFF. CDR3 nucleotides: TGTGCCAGCAGCTTATCGCTAGCGGGGTCCTACAATGAGCAGTTCTTC.

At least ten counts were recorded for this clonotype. In DNA form, the CDR3 reads TGTGCCAGCGCCACTAGCGGGGGGGGGTCAGATACGCAGTATTTT. Protein: CASATSGGGSDTQYF. The chain recombines TRBV2 with TRBJ2-3; the match to TRBD2 covers 13 bases. From germline, CDR1 is SNHLY and CDR2 FYNNEI. The CDR3 consists of 15 residues. V gave up 8 bases and J gave up 4 bases; unmatched junction bases: 6.

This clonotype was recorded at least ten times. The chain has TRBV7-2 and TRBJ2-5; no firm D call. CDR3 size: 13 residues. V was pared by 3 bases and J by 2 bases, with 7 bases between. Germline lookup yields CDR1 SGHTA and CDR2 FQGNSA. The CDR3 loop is CASSFNRQETQYF. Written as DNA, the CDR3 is TGTGCCAGCAGCTTTAATCGTCAAGAGACCCAGTACTTC.

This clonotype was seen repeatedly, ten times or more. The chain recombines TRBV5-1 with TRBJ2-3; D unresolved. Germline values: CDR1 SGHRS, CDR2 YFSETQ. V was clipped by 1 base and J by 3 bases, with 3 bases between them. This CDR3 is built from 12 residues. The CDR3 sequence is CASSLTTDTQYF. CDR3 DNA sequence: TGCGCCAGCAGCTTGACAACAGATACGCAGTATTTT.

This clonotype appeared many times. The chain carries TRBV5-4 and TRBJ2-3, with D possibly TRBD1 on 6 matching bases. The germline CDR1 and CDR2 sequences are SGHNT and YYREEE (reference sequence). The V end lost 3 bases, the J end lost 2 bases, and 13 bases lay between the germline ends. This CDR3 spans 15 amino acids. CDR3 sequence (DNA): TGTGCCAGCAGCTCTATGACAGGTTACACAGATACGCAGTATTTT. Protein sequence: CASSSMTGYTDTQYF.

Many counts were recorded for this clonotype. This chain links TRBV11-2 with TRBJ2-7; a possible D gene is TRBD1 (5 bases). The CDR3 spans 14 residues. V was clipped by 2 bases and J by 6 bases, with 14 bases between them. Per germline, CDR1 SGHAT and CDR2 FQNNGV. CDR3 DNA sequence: TGTGCCAGCAGCTTAATGCAGGGTCTATCCGAGCAGTACGTC. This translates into CASSLMQGLSEQYV.